The rows below give T cell receptor beta chains drawn from one sample of a study of vaccination and CD4 T cells after COVID-19. TCRdb used MiXCR to reprocess the PCR reads, holding one entry per CDR3 protein. The sample has approximately 7,600 distinct CDR3 sequences, around 70% seen once. Antigen specificity for these receptors is unknown. Source material: CD4+ T cells from blood, cultured in vitro. These receptors came from a human donor who had recovered from COVID-19. The CDR3 runs from the conserved cysteine through the conserved F or W. D genes are given only for firm matches. Clone size is not always given. Where it is, it says once, few, many or a class for expanded clones.

few	TRBV28	20	-	TRBJ2-1	CASSPVKGARINPRYNEQFF	TGTGCCAGCAGCCCCGTTAAAGGGGCCCGTATCAATCCAAGATACAATGAGCAGTTCTTC
-	TRBV28	15	-	TRBJ1-5	CASSLPLGGHQPQHF	TGTGCCAGCAGTCTCCCCCTGGGGGGGCATCAGCCCCAGCATTTT
-	TRBV6-1	15	-	TRBJ1-5	CASSRGILGNQPQHF	TGTGCCAGCAGCCGGGGCATATTGGGCAATCAGCCCCAGCATTTT
-	TRBV4-3	15	-	TRBJ2-7	CASSQIVGASSEQYF	TGCGCCAGCAGCCAAATTGTCGGGGCCTCCAGCGAGCAGTACTTC
-	TRBV7-3	13	-	TRBJ1-1	CASRYDRNTEAFF	TGTGCCAGCAGATACGACAGGAACACTGAAGCTTTCTTT
-	TRBV15	15	-	TRBJ1-5	CATSRGRGSNQPQHF	TGTGCCACCAGCAGAGGTCGGGGGAGCAATCAGCCCCAGCATTTT
-	TRBV6-5	13	-	TRBJ2-7	CASSYLGSSEQYF	TGTGCCAGCAGTTACCTGGGGAGTTCCGAGCAGTACTTC
-	TRBV6-5	17	-	TRBJ1-3	CASSYSIASGVGDTIYF	TGTGCCAGCAGTTACTCGATAGCCTCCGGGGTAGGAGACACCATATATTTT
-	TRBV6-2/TRBV6-3	16	TRBD1	TRBJ2-5	CASSYGTTGAKETQYF	TGTGCCAGCAGTTACGGCACGACAGGGGCGAAGGAGACCCAGTACTTC
-	TRBV28	16	TRBD1	TRBJ1-5	CASSSVGQVLNQPQHF	TGTGCCAGCAGTTCGGTAGGACAGGTTCTCAATCAGCCCCAGCATTTT
once	TRBV6-1	15	-	TRBJ2-2	CASSNRAIDTGELFF	TGTGCCAGCAGTAATCGGGCGATCGACACCGGGGAGCTGTTTTTT
few	TRBV11-2	13	-	TRBJ1-2	CASSLDFGYGYTF	TGTGCCAGCAGCTTAGATTTCGGCTATGGCTACACCTTC
once	TRBV5-1	14	-	TRBJ2-6	CASSLGDGANVLTF	TGCGCCAGCAGCTTAGGCGATGGGGCCAACGTCCTGACTTTC
-	TRBV7-9	14	-	TRBJ2-3	CASSQGPSTDTQYF	TGTGCCAGCAGCCAGGGCCCCAGCACAGATACGCAGTATTTT
-	TRBV2	14	-	TRBJ2-3	CASTQDRSTDTQYF	TGTGCCAGCACACAGGACAGAAGCACAGATACGCAGTATTTT
few	TRBV27	16	-	TRBJ1-5	CASSPRRTGNNQPQHF	TGTGCCAGCAGTCCGAGAAGGACGGGAAACAATCAGCCCCAGCATTTT
-	TRBV9	15	-	TRBJ2-3	CASSTGRANMDTQYF	TGTGCCAGCAGCACCGGACGAGCCAATATGGATACGCAGTATTTT
-	TRBV6-2/TRBV6-3	13	-	TRBJ2-5	CASSRGLRGTQYF	TGTGCCAGCAGTCGAGGACTTCGGGGGACCCAGTACTTC
-	TRBV19	14	TRBD1	TRBJ1-1	CASSTDRSGTEAFF	TGTGCCAGTAGTACGGACAGGTCGGGCACTGAAGCTTTCTTT
-	TRBV7-8	15	-	TRBJ1-4	CASSLVGGRGEKLFF	TGTGCCAGCAGCTTAGTCGGGGGTAGAGGTGAAAAACTGTTTTTT
-	TRBV7-2	14	-	TRBJ2-1	CASSLMREYNEQFF	TGTGCCAGCAGCTTAATGAGAGAATACAATGAGCAGTTCTTC
-	TRBV6-1	13	-	TRBJ1-6	CASGKTRNSPLHF	TGTGCCAGCGGCAAAACCAGGAATTCACCCCTCCACTTT